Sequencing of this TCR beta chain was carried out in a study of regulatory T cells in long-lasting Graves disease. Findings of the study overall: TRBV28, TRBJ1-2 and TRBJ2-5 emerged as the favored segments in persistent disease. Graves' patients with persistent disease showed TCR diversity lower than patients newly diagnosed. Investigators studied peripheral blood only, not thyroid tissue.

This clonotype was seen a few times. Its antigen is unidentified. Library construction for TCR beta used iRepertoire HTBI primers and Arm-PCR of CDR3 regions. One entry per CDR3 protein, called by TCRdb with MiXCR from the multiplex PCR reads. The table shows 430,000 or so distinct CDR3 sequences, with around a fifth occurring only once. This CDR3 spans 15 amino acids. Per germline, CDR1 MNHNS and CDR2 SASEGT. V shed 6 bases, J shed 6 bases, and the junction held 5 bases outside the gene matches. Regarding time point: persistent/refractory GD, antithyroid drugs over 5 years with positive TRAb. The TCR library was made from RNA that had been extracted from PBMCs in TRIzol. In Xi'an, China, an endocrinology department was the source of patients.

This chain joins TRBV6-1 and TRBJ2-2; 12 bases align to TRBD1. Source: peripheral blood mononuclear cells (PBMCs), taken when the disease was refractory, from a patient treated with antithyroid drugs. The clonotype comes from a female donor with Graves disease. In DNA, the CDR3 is TGTGCCAGCAGACTGGGACAGGGGGCCTCCGGGGAGCTGTTTTTT. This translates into CASRLGQGASGELFF.